What follows are 27 T cell receptor beta chains derived from one specimen sequenced in a study of T-cell reconstitution after alpha-beta-depleted transplantation in children. Unique molecular identifiers were incorporated when the TCRbeta library was constructed. TCRdb reanalysed the PCR reads using MiXCR and keeps one entry per CDR3 protein. The sample lists 640,000 or so distinct CDR3 sequences; 16% were seen once. Source: PBMCs from the stem cell graft donor, taken from the stem cell graft. The receptors here all came from a human donor who donated a stem cell graft to a child with acute myeloid leukemia.

This chain uses TRBV7-9 with TRBJ2-5; D gene unclear. The germline V gene has CDR1 SEHNR and CDR2 FQNEAQ (reference sequence). CDR3 length equals 13 residues. V lost 4 bases, J lost 8 bases, and 14 bases lay in between. Here the CDR3 reads CASSYGRLATQYF. In nucleotides, the CDR3 is TGTGCCAGCAGCTACGGACGGCTCGCCACCCAGTACTTC.

The chain links TRBV7-2 to TRBJ2-7; 8 bases line up with TRBD1. The V and J ends lost 6 bases and 2 bases, in that order; junction bases with no gene match: 9. The CDR3 has 15 amino acids. The germline CDR1 and CDR2 sequences are SGHTA and FQGNSA. Here the CDR3 reads CASRFTGGGTYEQYF. CDR3 bases: TGTGCCAGCAGGTTTACAGGGGGTGGGACCTACGAGCAGTACTTC.

In its sample, this clonotype was seen many times. The chain has TRBV20-1 and TRBJ2-7, with D possibly being TRBD1 or TRBD2 (5 bases each). The germline V gene encodes CDR1 DFQATT and CDR2 SNEGSKA (reference sequence). This CDR3 comprises 15 residues. V lost 6 bases and J 1 base, leaving 19 bases between the germline ends. In nucleotides, the CDR3 is TGCAGTGCCCCAGGGCAGGGAGCTGGTTCCTACGAGCAGTACGTC. As protein: CSAPGQGAGSYEQYV.

The CDR3 here is CASSSPGGSNQPQHF. The CDR3 DNA follows: TGTGCCAGCAGCTCGCCCGGGGGAAGCAATCAGCCCCAGCATTTT. The chain carries TRBV7-8 and TRBJ1-5; a possible D gene is TRBD1 (5 bases). V lost 4 bases and J lost 1, with 11 bases in between. CDR3 length: 15 amino acids. Germline V gene lookup returns CDR1 SGHVS and CDR2 FQNEAQ.

There are many counts of this clonotype. The V call is TRBV20-1, the J call TRBJ2-3, with 10 bases matching TRBD2. CDR1 is DFQATT, CDR2 SNEGSKA, per germline (reference sequence). J gave up 2 bases and V 4 bases, and 6 bases lay outside the gene matches. The CDR3 runs 15 residues. CDR3: CSAIQRGGLTDTQYF. In DNA form, the CDR3 reads TGCAGTGCTATCCAGCGGGGGGGCCTCACAGATACGCAGTATTTT.

There are many counts of this clonotype. This sequence joins TRBV30 and TRBJ2-1, with D uncertain. This CDR3 spans 13 amino acids. Trimming took 5 bases from V and 0 from J, leaving 8 bases between them. Germline assignment: CDR1 GTSNPN and CDR2 SVGIG (reference sequence). The CDR3 region is CAWVTPSYNEQFF. CDR3 nucleotides: TGTGCCTGGGTGACACCCTCCTACAATGAGCAGTTCTTC.

This clonotype was observed many times. This may come from a read error, since a much larger clone is one base off. The chain has TRBV28 and TRBJ2-7, with D tentatively TRBD1 (6 bases). The germline V and J ends were trimmed by 4 bases and 5 bases, with 6 bases remaining between them. This CDR3 is built from 11 residues. Germline V gives CDR1 MDHEN, CDR2 SYDVKM. The CDR3 DNA reads TGTGCCAGCAGTTCAGGGGACGAGCAGTACGTC. This encodes CASSSGDEQYV.

This clonotype was seen more than once but under ten times. This chain links TRBV6-5 with TRBJ2-5; D possibly uses TRBD1 or TRBD2 (5 bases each). Germline V gives CDR1 MNHEY, CDR2 SVGAGI. V lost 0 bases, J lost 10 bases, and 27 bases lay in between. This CDR3 region has 18 residues. The CDR3 DNA reads TGTGCCAGCAGTTACTCCCAAAAATCGGGACGGTACAAGAGAGGCCAGTACTTC. Its translation: CASSYSQKSGRYKRGQYF.

Turning to this clonotype: Possible read error: a much larger clone is one base away. The rearrangement joins TRBV6-1 to TRBJ2-1; D not resolved. V dropped 6 bases and J dropped 15 bases, with 12 bases sitting between them. Germline V gives CDR1 MNHNS, CDR2 SASEGT. CDR3 length: 10 residues. For the CDR3, the DNA is TGTGCCAGCAGAGCGATCGAGTGGTTCTTC. Translated, it gives CASRAIEWFF.

In this sample, this clonotype turned up many times. J is TRBJ2-1 and V is TRBV5-1, with TRBD2 matching 9 bases. J was trimmed by 4 bases and V by 4 bases; bases with no gene match: 6. This CDR3 comprises 15 residues. CDR1 is SGHRS and CDR2 is YFSETQ in the germline V gene. The CDR3 bases are TGCGCCAGCAGCACCGGGACTAGCACATACAATGAGCAGTTCTTC. Translated: CASSTGTSTYNEQFF.

This clonotype was recorded at least ten times. This chain uses TRBV20-1 with TRBJ2-3, with a tentative D call TRBD2 (6 bases). V lost 0 bases, J lost 3 bases, and 7 bases lay in between. The CDR3 loop spans 13 amino acids. Germline lookup yields CDR1 DFQATT and CDR2 SNEGSKA (reference sequence). This CDR3 is CSARDAGTDTQYF. CDR3 in DNA: TGCAGTGCTAGAGATGCGGGGACAGATACGCAGTATTTT.

V usage is TRBV7-2 and J usage is TRBJ1-6; D may be TRBD1 (6 bases). V gave up 3 bases and J gave up 2 bases, with 11 bases separating them. There are 16 residues in the CDR3. Germline V gene lookup returns CDR1 SGHTA and CDR2 FQGNSA. The CDR3 protein is CASSLTGNPYNSPLHF. CDR3 in DNA: TGTGCCAGCAGCTTGACAGGAAACCCCTATAATTCACCCCTCCACTTT.

This chain uses TRBV7-9 with TRBJ2-3; 11 bases are a match to TRBD2. CDR3 size: 13 residues. Trimming removed 3 bases from V and 9 bases from J; junction bases left unmatched: 2. The germline V gene encodes CDR1 SEHNR and CDR2 FQNEAQ (reference sequence). Here the CDR3 reads CASSFRTSGTQYF. CDR3 sequence (DNA): TGTGCCAGCAGCTTTCGGACTAGCGGGACGCAGTATTTT.

The chain couples TRBV5-5 to TRBJ2-4; D call uncertain. Trimming took 4 bases from V and 7 from J, leaving 6 bases between them. The CDR3 contains 11 residues. Germline lookup yields CDR1 SGHKS and CDR2 YYEKEE (reference sequence). CDR3: CASSMDNIQYF. The CDR3 DNA follows: TGTGCCAGCAGCATGGATAACATTCAGTACTTC.

This clonotype showed up many times. V gene TRBV15 combines with J gene TRBJ2-7; D remains unclear. The ends were cut back, 0 bases at V and 3 bases at J, with 12 bases in the middle. CDR3 length: 15 residues. Germline V gene data show CDR1 as LNHNV and CDR2 as YYDKDF (reference sequence). CDR3 sequence (DNA): TGTGCCACCAGCAGAGATCGGGCAGAATACTACGAGCAGTACGTC. Translating gives CATSRDRAEYYEQYV.

This clonotype was seen ten or more times. The genes are TRBV12-3 or TRBV12-4 and TRBJ1-6; D is undetermined. Between the trimmed V and J ends, which lost 2 bases and 10 bases, there was a span of 3 bases. CDR3 length: 11 amino acids. Here the CDR3 DNA reads TGTGCCAGCAGTTTAAGATCACCCCTCCACTTT. This sequence encodes CASSLRSPLHF.

This clonotype was seen at least ten times. J is TRBJ2-1 and V is TRBV12-3 or TRBV12-4; the D is unclear. The ends were cut back, 8 bases at V and 4 bases at J, with 9 bases in the middle. The length of the CDR3 is 12 residues. The CDR3 reads CASAVKYNEQFF. In nucleotides, the CDR3 is TGTGCCAGCGCAGTGAAATACAATGAGCAGTTCTTC.

This clonotype was counted ten times or more. This sequence joins TRBV5-5 and TRBJ1-2, with D unresolved. Trimming took off 3 bases at V and 4 bases at J, with 13 bases between the two ends. The CDR3 length is 14 residues. Germline V gene sequence: CDR1 SGHKS, CDR2 YYEKEE (reference sequence). The DNA of the CDR3 is TGTGCCAGCAGCTACTCCGGCATGAGCTATGGCTACACCTTC. Its translation: CASSYSGMSYGYTF.

This clonotype appeared many times. CDR3 residues: CSASRDRVVTEAFF. DNA for the CDR3: TGCAGTGCGTCCCGGGACAGGGTGGTGACTGAAGCTTTCTTT. J is TRBJ1-1 and V is TRBV20-1, with 9 bases that match TRBD1. The CDR3 consists of 14 residues. V lost 6 bases, J lost 5 bases, and 10 bases stayed unmatched. Germline CDR1 is DFQATT and CDR2 is SNEGSKA (reference sequence).

This clonotype was recorded many times. CDR3 nucleotide sequence: TGTGCCATCAGTGCTGGGGCGAGGGATGAAGCTTTCTTT. It specifies CAISAGARDEAFF. The chain uses TRBV10-3 and TRBJ1-1, with a tentative D call TRBD1 (5 bases). The CDR3 contains 13 residues. V lost 4 bases and J lost 7, with 13 bases in between. CDR1 and CDR2 from the germline V gene are ENHRY and SYGVKD.

The sample holds many counts of this clonotype. The V call is TRBV29-1, the J call TRBJ1-1, with 10 bases fitting TRBD1. The V and J ends lost 3 bases and 5 bases, in that order; junction bases with no gene match: 18. CDR1 is SQVTM and CDR2 is ANQGSEA in the germline V gene. The CDR3 loop spans 18 amino acids. CDR3 sequence: CSVDPGTGESLTGTEAFF. The CDR3 region has the DNA TGCAGCGTTGACCCCGGGACAGGGGAATCCCTCACGGGGACTGAAGCTTTCTTT.

This clonotype was counted ten times or more. The genes are TRBV29-1 and TRBJ2-4, with TRBD2 identical over 11 bases. CDR1 is SQVTM and CDR2 is ANQGSEA in the germline V gene. This CDR3 spans 12 amino acids. V was clipped by 7 bases and J by 7 bases; unmatched bases: 3. CDR3 protein: CSAWTSGNIQYF. For the CDR3, the DNA is TGCAGCGCATGGACTAGCGGGAACATTCAGTACTTC. Complete variable domain (other parts from reference TRBV29-1 and TRBJ2-4): SAVISQKPSRDICQRGTSLTIQCQVDSQVTMMFWYRQQPGQSLTLIATANQGSEATYESGFVIDKFPISRPNLTFSTLTVSNMSPEDSSIYLCSAWTSGNIQYFGAGTRLSVL.

The chain is built from TRBV7-2 and TRBJ2-2, with TRBD1 as a possible D gene (7 bases). Looked up from germline, CDR1 is SGHTA and CDR2 is FQGNSA. This CDR3 is built from 15 residues. Trimming left V 5 bases short and J 6 bases short, with 16 bases between. CDR3 in amino acids: CASSPYGGGSGELFF. The DNA of the CDR3 is TGTGCCAGCAGCCCTTATGGAGGGGGCTCCGGGGAGCTGTTTTTT.

The chain recombines TRBV10-3 with TRBJ2-6; 7 bases are shared with TRBD2. The CDR3 is 18 amino acids. Trimming cost V 10 bases and J 0 bases; bases outside gene matches: 15. Looked up from germline, CDR1 is ENHRY and CDR2 is SYGVKD. CDR3: CATLGGVKGLSGANVLTF. The CDR3 DNA is TGTGCCACTCTGGGGGGGGTAAAGGGGCTCTCTGGGGCCAACGTCCTGACTTTC.

This clonotype showed up many times. The gene calls are TRBV20-1 and TRBJ1-5, with D uncertain. The germline V and J ends were trimmed by 3 bases and 0 bases, with 15 bases remaining between them. Germline CDR1 is DFQATT and CDR2 is SNEGSKA (reference sequence). The CDR3 consists of 16 residues. CDR3 nucleotide sequence: TGCAGTGCTAGGAGGCGCGGGCTGTATAGCAATCAGCCCCAGCATTTT. Its protein is CSARRRGLYSNQPQHF.

The gene calls are TRBV29-1 and TRBJ1-1; the D is unclear. With 0 bases removed from V and 3 bases from J, the gap between germline ends came to 8 bases. The CDR3 loop spans 13 amino acids. The V gene's germline CDR1 is SQVTM and CDR2 ANQGSEA. CDR3 in DNA: TGCAGCGTTGAAGATCCGTGGGACACTGAAGCTTTCTTT. As protein: CSVEDPWDTEAFF.

There are a few counts of this clonotype. J is TRBJ1-1 and V is TRBV28; D is possibly TRBD1 (5 bases). Germline CDR1 MDHEN, CDR2 SYDVKM. The length of the CDR3 is 13 residues. Trimming took 3 bases from V and 7 from J, leaving 12 bases between them. The CDR3 DNA follows: TGTGCCAGCAGTTTGGGGGGGTGGAGTGAAGCTTTCTTT. Its translation is CASSLGGWSEAFF.